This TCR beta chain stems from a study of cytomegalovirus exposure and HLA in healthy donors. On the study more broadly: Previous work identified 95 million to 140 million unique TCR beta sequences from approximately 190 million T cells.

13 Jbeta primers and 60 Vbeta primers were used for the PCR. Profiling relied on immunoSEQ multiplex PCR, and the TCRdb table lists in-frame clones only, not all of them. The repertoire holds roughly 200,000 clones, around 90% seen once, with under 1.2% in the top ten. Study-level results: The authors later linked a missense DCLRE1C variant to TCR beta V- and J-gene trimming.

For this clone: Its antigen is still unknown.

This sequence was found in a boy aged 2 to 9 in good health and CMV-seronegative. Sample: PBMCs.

For the CDR3, the DNA is TGTGCCAGCAGCGTAGGAGGCGGGAAACCCACTACGCAGTATTTT. It specifies CASSVGGGKPTTQYF. This sequence joins TRBV9 and TRBJ2-3; D is possibly TRBD2 (6 bases). The ends were cut back, 0 bases at V and 8 bases at J, with 16 bases in the middle. Germline V gives CDR1 SGDLS, CDR2 YYNGEE. The CDR3 consists of 15 residues.